The TCR beta chain described here comes from a study of Ad26.COV2.S vaccination and SARS-CoV-2 variants. Points from the study as a whole: Spike-specific TCR breadth was greater after Ad26.COV2.S than placebo. Quantification of TCR breadth and depth may have yielded underestimates of total T cell responses.

About this clone: The antigen remains undetermined.

J gave up 0 bases and V 2 bases, and 2 bases lay outside the gene matches. Germline CDR1 SGDLS, CDR2 YYNGEE. The CDR3 consists of 15 residues. Treatment of the sample: 19 received Ad26.COV2.S at low or high dose, single or two shots; roughly 5 received placebo; per-sample allocation not given. Vaccine and placebo recipients were sampled on day 63 after the first injection. As its vector, the vaccine had Ad26, which expressed Wuhan-strain SARS-CoV-2 spike. The repertoire was sequenced with immunoSEQ multiplex PCR; TCRdb's copy has only in-frame clones and lacks some. This sample carries around 250,000 clones, 80% to 90% of them seen once, and the ten largest clones take about 3.1%.

Material: peripheral blood, obtained in a trial of Ad26.COV2.S vaccine versus placebo. This sequence was found in a person aged 18-60 years who received the Ad26.COV2.S COVID-19 vaccine or a placebo. The V and J genes are TRBV9 and TRBJ2-3; 8 positions agree with TRBD2. CDR3 in amino acids: CASSVTSGSTDTQYF. The CDR3 bases are TGTGCCAGCAGCGTCACTAGCGGTAGCACAGATACGCAGTATTTT. The entire variable domain, with the rest obtained from reference TRBV9 and TRBJ2-3, is as follows: DSGVTQTPKHLITATGQRVTLRCSPRSGDLSVYWYQQSLDQGLQFLIQYYNGEERAKGNILERFSAQQFPDLHSELNLSSLELGDSALYFCASSVTSGSTDTQYFGPGTRLTVL.